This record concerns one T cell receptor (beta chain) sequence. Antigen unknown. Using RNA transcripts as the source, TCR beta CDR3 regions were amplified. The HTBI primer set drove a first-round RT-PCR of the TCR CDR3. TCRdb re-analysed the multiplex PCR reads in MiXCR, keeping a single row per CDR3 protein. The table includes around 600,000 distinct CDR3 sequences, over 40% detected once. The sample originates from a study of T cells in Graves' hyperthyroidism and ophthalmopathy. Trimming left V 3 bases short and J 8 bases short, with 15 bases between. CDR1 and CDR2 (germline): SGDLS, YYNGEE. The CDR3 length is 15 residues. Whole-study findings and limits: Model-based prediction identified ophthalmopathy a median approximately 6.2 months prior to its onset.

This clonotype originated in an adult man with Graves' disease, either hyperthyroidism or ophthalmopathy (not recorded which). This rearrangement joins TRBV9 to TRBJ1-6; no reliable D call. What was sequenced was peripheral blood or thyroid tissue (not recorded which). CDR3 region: CASSDSSTPHSPLHF. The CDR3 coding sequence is TGTGCCAGCAGCGACAGCTCGACACCCCATTCACCCCTCCACTTT.